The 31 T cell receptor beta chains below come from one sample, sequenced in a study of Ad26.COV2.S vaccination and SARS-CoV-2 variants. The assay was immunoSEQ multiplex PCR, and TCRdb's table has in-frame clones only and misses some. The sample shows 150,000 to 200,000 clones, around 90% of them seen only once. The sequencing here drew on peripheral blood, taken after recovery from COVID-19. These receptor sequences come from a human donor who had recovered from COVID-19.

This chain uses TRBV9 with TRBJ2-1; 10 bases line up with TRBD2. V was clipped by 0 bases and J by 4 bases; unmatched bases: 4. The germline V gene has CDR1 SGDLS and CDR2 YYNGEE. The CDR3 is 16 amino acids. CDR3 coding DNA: TGTGCCAGCAGCGTAGGAATAGCGGGAGGATACAATGAGCAGTTCTTC. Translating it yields CASSVGIAGGYNEQFF.

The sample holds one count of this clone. CDR3: CASWGGSEAFF. CDR3 DNA sequence: TGTGCCAGCTGGGGGGGGTCTGAAGCTTTCTTT. The chain combines TRBV6-5 with TRBJ1-1; TRBD1 might be the D (5 bases). Per germline, CDR1 MNHEY and CDR2 SVGAGI. The CDR3 is 11 amino acids. V lost 8 bases to trimming and J lost 6 bases, with 10 bases between them.

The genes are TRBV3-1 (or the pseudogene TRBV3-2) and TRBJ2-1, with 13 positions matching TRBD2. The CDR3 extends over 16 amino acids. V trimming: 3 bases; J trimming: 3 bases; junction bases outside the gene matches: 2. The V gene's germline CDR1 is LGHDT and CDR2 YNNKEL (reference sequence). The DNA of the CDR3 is TGTGCCAGCAGCCACGGGACTAGCGGGAACTACAATGAGCAGTTCTTC. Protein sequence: CASSHGTSGNYNEQFF.

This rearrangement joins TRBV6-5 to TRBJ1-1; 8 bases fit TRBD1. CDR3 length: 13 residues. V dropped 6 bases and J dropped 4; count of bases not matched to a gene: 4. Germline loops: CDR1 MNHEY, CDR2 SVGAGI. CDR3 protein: CASRPTGGTEAFF. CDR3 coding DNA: TGTGCCAGCAGGCCCACAGGGGGCACTGAAGCTTTCTTT.

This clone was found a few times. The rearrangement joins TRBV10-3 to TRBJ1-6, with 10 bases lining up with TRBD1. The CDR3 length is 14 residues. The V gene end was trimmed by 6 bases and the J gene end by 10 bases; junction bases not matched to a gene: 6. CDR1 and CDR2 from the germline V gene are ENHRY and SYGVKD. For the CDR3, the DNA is TGTGCCATCAGCACGGACAGGGGGTTGTCACCCCTCCACTTT. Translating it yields CAISTDRGLSPLHF.

CDR3 nucleotides: TGTGCCAGCAGCTTCCGGGATGGCACAGATACGCAGTATTTT. Its translation is CASSFRDGTDTQYF. The V and J genes are TRBV7-8 and TRBJ2-3, with D tentatively TRBD2 (5 bases). Looked up from germline, CDR1 is SGHVS and CDR2 is FQNEAQ. This CDR3 contains 14 residues. V lost 3 bases and J 1 base, leaving 8 bases between the germline ends.

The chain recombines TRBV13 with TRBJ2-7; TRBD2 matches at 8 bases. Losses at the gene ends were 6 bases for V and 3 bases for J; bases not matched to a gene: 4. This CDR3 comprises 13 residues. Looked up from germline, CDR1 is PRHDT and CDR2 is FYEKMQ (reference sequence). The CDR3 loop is CASRVGTSYEQYF. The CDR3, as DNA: TGTGCCAGCAGGGTTGGGACTAGCTACGAGCAGTACTTC.

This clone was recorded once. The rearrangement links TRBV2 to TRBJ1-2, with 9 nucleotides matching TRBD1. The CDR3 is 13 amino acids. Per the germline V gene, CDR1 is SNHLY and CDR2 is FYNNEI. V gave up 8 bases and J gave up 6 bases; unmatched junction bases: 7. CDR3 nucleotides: TGTGCCAGCGAGGCGGGACAGGGTCATGGCTACACCTTC. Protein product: CASEAGQGHGYTF.

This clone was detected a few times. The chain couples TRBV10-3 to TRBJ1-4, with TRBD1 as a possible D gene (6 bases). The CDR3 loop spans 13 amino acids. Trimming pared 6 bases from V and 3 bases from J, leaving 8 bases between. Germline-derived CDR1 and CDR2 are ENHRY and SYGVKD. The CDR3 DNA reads TGTGCCATCAGGGACAGCCCTAATGAAAAACTGTTTTTT. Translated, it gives CAIRDSPNEKLFF.

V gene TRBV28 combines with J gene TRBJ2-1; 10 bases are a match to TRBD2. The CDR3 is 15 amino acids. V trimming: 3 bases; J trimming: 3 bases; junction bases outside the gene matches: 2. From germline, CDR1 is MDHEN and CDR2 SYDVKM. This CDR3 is CASSFVAGGYNEQFF. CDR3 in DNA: TGTGCCAGCAGTTTCGTAGCGGGGGGCTACAATGAGCAGTTCTTC.

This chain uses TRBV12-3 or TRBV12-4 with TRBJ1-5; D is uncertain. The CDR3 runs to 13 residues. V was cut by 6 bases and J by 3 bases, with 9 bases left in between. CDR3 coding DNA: TGTGCCAGCAGACCTTCTTCCAATCAGCCCCAGCATTTT. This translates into CASRPSSNQPQHF.

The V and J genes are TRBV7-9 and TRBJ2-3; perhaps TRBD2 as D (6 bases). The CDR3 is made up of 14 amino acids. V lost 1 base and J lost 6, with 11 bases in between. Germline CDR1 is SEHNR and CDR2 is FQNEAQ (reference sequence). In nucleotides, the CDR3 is TGTGCCAGCAGCTTAGGGCGGGGCCCGGATACGCAGTATTTT. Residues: CASSLGRGPDTQYF.

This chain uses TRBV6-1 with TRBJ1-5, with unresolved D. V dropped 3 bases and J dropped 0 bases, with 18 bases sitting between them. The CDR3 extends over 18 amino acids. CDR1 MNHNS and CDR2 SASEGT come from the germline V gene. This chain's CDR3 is CASSDQDYWRASNQPQHF. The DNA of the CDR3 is TGTGCCAGCAGTGACCAAGACTATTGGAGAGCTAGCAATCAGCCCCAGCATTTT.

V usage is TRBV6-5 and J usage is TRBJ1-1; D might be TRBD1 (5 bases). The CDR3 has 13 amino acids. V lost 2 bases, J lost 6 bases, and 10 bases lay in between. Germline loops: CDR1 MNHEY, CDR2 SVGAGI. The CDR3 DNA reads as TGTGCCAGCAGTTACGGTCAGGGAGCTGAAGCTTTCTTT. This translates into CASSYGQGAEAFF.

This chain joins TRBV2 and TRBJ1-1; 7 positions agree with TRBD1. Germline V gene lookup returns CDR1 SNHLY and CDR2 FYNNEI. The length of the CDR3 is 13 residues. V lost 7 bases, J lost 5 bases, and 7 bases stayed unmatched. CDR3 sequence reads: CASNRQGMTEAFF. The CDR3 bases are TGTGCCAGCAACCGACAGGGTATGACTGAAGCTTTCTTT.

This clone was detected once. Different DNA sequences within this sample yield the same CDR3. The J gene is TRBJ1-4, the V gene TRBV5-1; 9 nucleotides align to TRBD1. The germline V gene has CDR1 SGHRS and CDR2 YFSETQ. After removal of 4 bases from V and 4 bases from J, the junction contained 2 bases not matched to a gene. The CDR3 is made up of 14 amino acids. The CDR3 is CASSPGQGNEKLFF. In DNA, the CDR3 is TGCGCCAGCAGCCCGGGACAGGGTAATGAAAAACTGTTTTTT.

DNA for the CDR3: TGTGCCAGCTTGGGACTAGCGGGACTAGGGGAGCAGTTCTTC. It yields the protein CASLGLAGLGEQFF. The rearrangement uses TRBV6-5 and TRBJ2-1, with TRBD2 matching 13 bases. The germline V gene has CDR1 MNHEY and CDR2 SVGAGI. There are 14 residues in the CDR3. With V trimmed by 8 bases and J by 10 bases, 8 bases remained unmatched.

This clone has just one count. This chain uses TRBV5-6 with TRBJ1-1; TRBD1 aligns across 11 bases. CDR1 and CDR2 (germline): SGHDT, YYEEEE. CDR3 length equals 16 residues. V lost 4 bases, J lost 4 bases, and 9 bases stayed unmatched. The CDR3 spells CASSAGIGTGGTEAFF. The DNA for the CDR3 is TGTGCCAGCAGCGCCGGAATTGGGACAGGGGGCACTGAAGCTTTCTTT.

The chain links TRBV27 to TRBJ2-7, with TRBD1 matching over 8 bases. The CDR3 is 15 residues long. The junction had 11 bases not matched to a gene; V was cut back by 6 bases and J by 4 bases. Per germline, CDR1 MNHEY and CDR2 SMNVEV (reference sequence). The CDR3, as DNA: TGTGCCAGCAGGAACACCGGGACAGGTTTGTACGAGCAGTACTTC. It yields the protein CASRNTGTGLYEQYF.

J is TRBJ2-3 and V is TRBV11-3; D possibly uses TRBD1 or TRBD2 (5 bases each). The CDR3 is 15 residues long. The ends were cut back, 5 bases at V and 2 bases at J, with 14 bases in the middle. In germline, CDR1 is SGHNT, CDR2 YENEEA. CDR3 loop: CASSLGRGVTDTQYF. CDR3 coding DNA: TGTGCCAGCAGCCTAGGCCGAGGGGTCACAGATACGCAGTATTTT. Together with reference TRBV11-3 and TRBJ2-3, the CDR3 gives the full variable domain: EAGVVQSPRYKIIEKKQPVAFWCNPISGHNTLYWYLQNLGQGPELLIRYENEEAVDDSQLPKDRFSAERLKGVDSTLKIQPAELGDSAVYLCASSLGRGVTDTQYFGPGTRLTVL.

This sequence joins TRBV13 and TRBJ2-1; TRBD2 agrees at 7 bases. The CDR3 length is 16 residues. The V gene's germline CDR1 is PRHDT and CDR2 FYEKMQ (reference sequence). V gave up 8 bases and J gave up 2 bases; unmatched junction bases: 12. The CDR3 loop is CASLGAGPVPYNEQFF. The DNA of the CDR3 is TGTGCCAGCTTGGGAGCGGGGCCAGTGCCCTACAATGAGCAGTTCTTC.

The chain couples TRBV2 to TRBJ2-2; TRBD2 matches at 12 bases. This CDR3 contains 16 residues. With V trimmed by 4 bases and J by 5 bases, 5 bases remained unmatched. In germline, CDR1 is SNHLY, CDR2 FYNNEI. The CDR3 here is CASSVGLAGRTGELFF. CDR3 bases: TGTGCCAGCAGTGTAGGACTAGCGGGACGAACCGGGGAGCTGTTTTTT.

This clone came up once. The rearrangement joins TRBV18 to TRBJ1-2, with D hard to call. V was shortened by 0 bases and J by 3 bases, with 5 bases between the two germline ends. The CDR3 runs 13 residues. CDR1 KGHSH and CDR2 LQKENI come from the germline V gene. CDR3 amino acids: CASSPPGYYGYTF. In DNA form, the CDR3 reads TGTGCCAGCTCACCACCGGGCTACTATGGCTACACCTTC.

CDR3 amino acids: CASSHSGLAKNIQYF. The CDR3 DNA follows: TGTGCCAGCAGCCATTCAGGGCTAGCCAAAAACATTCAGTACTTC. The chain employs TRBV5-6 and TRBJ2-4; D is possibly TRBD1 (5 bases). The CDR3 loop spans 15 amino acids. V was cut by 4 bases and J by 0 bases, with 11 bases left in between. CDR1 and CDR2 (germline): SGHDT, YYEEEE.

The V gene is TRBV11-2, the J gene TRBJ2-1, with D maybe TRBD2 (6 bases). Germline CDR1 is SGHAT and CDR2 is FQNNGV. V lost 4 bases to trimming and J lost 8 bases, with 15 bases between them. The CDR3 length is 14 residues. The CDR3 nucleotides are TGTGCCAGCAGCTCGGGACTGCTCGGCCATGAGCAGTTCTTC. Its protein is CASSSGLLGHEQFF.

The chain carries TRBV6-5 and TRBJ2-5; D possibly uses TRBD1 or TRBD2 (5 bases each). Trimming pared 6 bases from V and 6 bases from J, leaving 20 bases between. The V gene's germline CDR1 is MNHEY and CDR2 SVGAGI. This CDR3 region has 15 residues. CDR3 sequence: CASSQGFGTTKTQYF. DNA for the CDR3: TGTGCCAGCAGCCAAGGGTTCGGGACGACGAAGACCCAGTACTTC.

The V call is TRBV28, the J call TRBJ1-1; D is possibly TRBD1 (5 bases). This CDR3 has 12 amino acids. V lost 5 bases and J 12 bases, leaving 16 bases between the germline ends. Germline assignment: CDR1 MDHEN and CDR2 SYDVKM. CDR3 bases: TGTGCCAGCAGTCCGAACAGACAGCGACCTTTCTTT. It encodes CASSPNRQRPFF.

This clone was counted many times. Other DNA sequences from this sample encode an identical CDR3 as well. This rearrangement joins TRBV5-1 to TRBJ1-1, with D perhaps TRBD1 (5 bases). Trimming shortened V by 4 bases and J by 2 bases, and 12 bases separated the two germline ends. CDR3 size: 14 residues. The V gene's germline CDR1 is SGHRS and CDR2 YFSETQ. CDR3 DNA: TGCGCCAGCAGCCCGGGACGGCTAAACACTGAAGCTTTCTTT. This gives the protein CASSPGRLNTEAFF.

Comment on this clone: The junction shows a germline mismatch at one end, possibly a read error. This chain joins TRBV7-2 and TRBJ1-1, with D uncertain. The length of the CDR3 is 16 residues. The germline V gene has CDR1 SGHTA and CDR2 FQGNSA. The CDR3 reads CASNLGWGGMNTEAFF. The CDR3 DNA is TGTGCCAGCAACTTAGGGTGGGGAGGGATGAACACTGAAGCTTTCTTT.

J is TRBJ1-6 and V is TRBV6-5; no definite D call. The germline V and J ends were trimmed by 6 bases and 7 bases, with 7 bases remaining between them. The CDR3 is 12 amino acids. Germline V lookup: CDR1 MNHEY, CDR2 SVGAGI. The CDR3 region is CASRGWNSPLHF. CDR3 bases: TGTGCCAGCAGAGGGTGGAATTCACCCCTCCACTTT.

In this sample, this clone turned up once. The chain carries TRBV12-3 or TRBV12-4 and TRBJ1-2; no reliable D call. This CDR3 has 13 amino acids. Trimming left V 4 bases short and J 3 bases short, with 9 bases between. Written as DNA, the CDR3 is TGTGCCAGCAGTTCATCGACGGACTATGGCTACACCTTC. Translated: CASSSSTDYGYTF.